The present T cell receptor beta chain was sequenced within a study of CD8 T cells in Susac syndrome. An input of about 0.5 to 1 ug of RNA was subjected to reverse transcription using random hexamers. TCRdb ran MiXCR on the immunoSEQ multiplex PCR reads and lists one entry per CDR3 protein. This table has roughly 180,000 distinct CDR3 sequences, approximately 95% appearing once. With 3 bases clipped from V and 2 bases from J, the junction kept 3 bases outside the gene matches. Germline-derived CDR1 and CDR2 are DFQATT and SNEGSKA (reference sequence). The length of the CDR3 is 13 residues. This receptor was obtained from a human donor in good health. The chain carries TRBV20-1 and TRBJ2-7; TRBD2 agrees at 8 bases. The material sequenced was CD4+ T cells from PBMCs. The CDR3 DNA reads as TGCAGTGCTAGTACTAGCGGTACCTACGAGCAGTACTTC. Translating gives CSASTSGTYEQYF.